Presented here are 24 T cell receptor beta chains from one specimen sequenced in a study of shared clonotypes between healthy human individuals. Method: immunoSEQ multiplex PCR; TCRdb's copy keeps in-frame clones and lacks some. The table lists around 640,000 clones, around 96% of them singletons, with less than 0.12% in the top ten. Terminally differentiated effector memory CD45RA+ cells were excluded from the naive CD8 cells, which were CD45RO-negative and positively selected for CCR7. What was sequenced was naive CD8+ T cells sorted from blood. These receptors came from a woman between 25 and 40 years old in good health.

As regards this clone: This CDR3 is also generated by other DNA sequences in the sample. The chain is built from TRBV27 and TRBJ2-1; TRBD2 matches at 9 bases. CDR1 is MNHEY and CDR2 is SMNVEV in the germline V gene (reference sequence). With 5 bases clipped from V and 3 bases from J, the junction kept 5 bases outside the gene matches. CDR3 length equals 15 residues. CDR3 in DNA: TGTGCCAGCAGTCTTAGCGGGAGCCTCTACAATGAGCAGTTCTTC. Translated: CASSLSGSLYNEQFF.

The gene calls are TRBV5-8 and TRBJ1-2; 7 bases map to TRBD1. The CDR3 totals 16 residues. V shed 0 bases, J shed 3 bases, and the junction held 8 bases outside the gene matches. Germline V gives CDR1 SGHTS, CDR2 YDEGEE. CDR3 sequence: CASSLVETGNDYGYTF. CDR3 DNA: TGTGCCAGCAGCTTGGTCGAGACAGGGAACGACTATGGCTACACCTTC.

This chain links TRBV7-3 with TRBJ1-3; 7 bases line up with TRBD1. The CDR3 spans 15 residues. J lost 0 bases, V lost 5 bases, and 4 bases had no gene match. Germline V gene data show CDR1 as SGHTA and CDR2 as FQGTGA. This CDR3 is CASSGGQPSGNTIYF. DNA for the CDR3: TGTGCCAGCAGCGGGGGACAGCCCTCTGGAAACACCATATATTTT.

The chain links TRBV5-1 to TRBJ1-2; D is ambiguous. The CDR3 is 15 amino acids. V gave up 0 bases and J gave up 4 bases, with 13 bases separating them. Germline V gene sequence: CDR1 SGHRS, CDR2 YFSETQ. The CDR3 is CASSLERGELYGYTF. The CDR3 bases are TGCGCCAGCAGCTTGGAACGTGGGGAGCTCTATGGCTACACCTTC.

J is TRBJ2-7 and V is TRBV28; D might be TRBD1 (5 bases). The CDR3 consists of 14 residues. Germline V gene sequence: CDR1 MDHEN, CDR2 SYDVKM. The ends were cut back, 1 base at V and 0 bases at J, with 7 bases in the middle. The CDR3 region has the DNA TGTGCCAGCAGTTTATCAGGGTTCTCCTACGAGCAGTACTTC. It translates to CASSLSGFSYEQYF.

This rearrangement joins TRBV4-1 to TRBJ1-1; possibly TRBD1 for D (5 bases). Germline-derived CDR1 and CDR2 are MGHRA and YSYEKL. V was clipped by 0 bases and J by 0 bases, with 8 bases between them. This CDR3 is built from 15 residues. CDR3 residues: CASSQEGTLNTEAFF. The DNA for the CDR3 is TGCGCCAGCAGCCAAGAAGGGACCTTGAACACTGAAGCTTTCTTT.

The CDR3 protein is CASSFGLAGRYEQYF. The CDR3 DNA reads TGTGCCAGCAGTTTTGGACTAGCGGGGAGGTACGAGCAGTACTTC. The J gene is TRBJ2-7, the V gene TRBV27, with 12 nucleotides matching TRBD2. The CDR3 consists of 15 residues. CDR1 is MNHEY, CDR2 SMNVEV, per germline (reference sequence). Trimming cost V 3 bases and J 4 bases; bases outside gene matches: 4.

In its sample, this clone was seen once. This chain connects TRBV7-3 to TRBJ2-7, with D maybe TRBD2 (6 bases). There are 17 residues in the CDR3. CDR1 is SGHTA and CDR2 is FQGTGA in the germline V gene. V lost 2 bases to trimming and J lost 5 bases, with 22 bases between them. CDR3 nucleotides: TGTGCCAGCAGCTTAGGTGAAACCGGGACTCCCGCCAACGAGCAGTACTTC. It yields the protein CASSLGETGTPANEQYF.

The chain joins TRBV6-6 to TRBJ2-6, with unresolved D. V gave up 5 bases and J gave up 2 bases, with 10 bases separating them. Germline V CDR1 and CDR2: MNHNY, SVGAGI (reference sequence). This CDR3 region has 15 residues. The CDR3 coding sequence is TGTGCCAGCAGTCCTGTATCGCCTGGGGCCAACGTCCTGACTTTC. As protein: CASSPVSPGANVLTF.

This rearrangement joins TRBV29-1 to TRBJ1-2; D possibly corresponds to TRBD1 (5 bases). V gave up 1 base and J gave up 5 bases, with 8 bases separating them. The germline CDR1 and CDR2 sequences are SQVTM and ANQGSEA. This CDR3 has 12 residues. CDR3 in amino acids: CSVEGGLYGYTF. CDR3 coding DNA: TGCAGCGTTGAAGGGGGACTTTATGGCTACACCTTC.

Comments on this clone: Other nucleotide sequences from this sample produce the same CDR3. This chain connects TRBV27 to TRBJ1-5; D unclear. V shed 6 bases and J shed 0 bases, with 6 bases lying between them. The CDR3 sequence is 13 residues long. Germline assignment: CDR1 MNHEY and CDR2 SMNVEV (reference sequence). The chain's CDR3 is CASSPYSNQPQHF. CDR3 in DNA: TGTGCCAGCAGCCCTTATAGCAATCAGCCCCAGCATTTT.

The chain employs TRBV6-1 and TRBJ2-3, with unresolved D. The CDR3 sequence is 16 residues long. Looked up from germline, CDR1 is MNHNS and CDR2 is SASEGT. V lost 1 base and J lost 4, with 15 bases in between. The CDR3 protein is CASSEEALSEADTQYF. The DNA of the CDR3 is TGTGCCAGCAGTGAAGAGGCCCTGTCAGAGGCAGATACGCAGTATTTT.

The rearrangement links TRBV28 to TRBJ2-5; D is possibly TRBD2 (6 bases). V was pared by 5 bases and J by 7 bases, with 17 bases between. The CDR3 extends over 14 amino acids. The germline gives CDR1 MDHEN, CDR2 SYDVKM. CDR3 residues: CASSPRSGEATQYF. The CDR3 nucleotides read TGTGCCAGCAGTCCTAGGTCGGGGGAGGCGACCCAGTACTTC.

The chain links TRBV13 to TRBJ1-2, with D hard to call. V was clipped by 2 bases and J by 6 bases, with 13 bases between them. This CDR3 region has 14 residues. Germline CDR1 PRHDT, CDR2 FYEKMQ (reference sequence). This chain's CDR3 is CASSLSEGMHGYTF. Written as DNA, the CDR3 is TGTGCCAGCAGCTTAAGTGAGGGAATGCATGGCTACACCTTC.

This clone was found a few times. This rearrangement joins TRBV19 to TRBJ1-1; 9 nucleotides line up with TRBD1. CDR3 length: 14 residues. V trimming: 5 bases; J trimming: 11 bases; junction bases outside the gene matches: 12. Germline CDR1 is LNHDA and CDR2 is SQIVND (reference sequence). The CDR3 DNA follows: TGTGCCAGTAGTTGGGACAGGGAGGCACGCGAGGCTTTCTTT. Its translation is CASSWDREAREAFF.

This chain links TRBV4-2 with TRBJ1-4, with no clear D. V lost 8 bases and J lost 8, with 9 bases in between. Germline values: CDR1 LGHNA, CDR2 YNFKEQ. CDR3 length equals 11 residues. CDR3 loop: CASHEGEKLFF. The CDR3 DNA is TGTGCCAGCCACGAGGGCGAAAAACTGTTTTTT.

V usage is TRBV19 and J usage is TRBJ2-3; no reliable D call. Germline V lookup: CDR1 LNHDA, CDR2 SQIVND (reference sequence). V was cut by 1 base and J by 10 bases, with 9 bases left in between. This CDR3 has 12 amino acids. The CDR3 here is CASSIGVFPQYF. In DNA form, the CDR3 reads TGTGCCAGTAGTATAGGAGTTTTTCCGCAGTATTTT.

CDR3 residues: CASSLMVNRGETQYF. The CDR3 nucleotides are TGTGCCAGCAGCTTAATGGTTAACAGGGGAGAGACCCAGTACTTC. V and J are TRBV7-3 and TRBJ2-5, with 7 bases aligning to TRBD1. The germline V gene has CDR1 SGHTA and CDR2 FQGTGA. The J segment lost 4 bases and the V segment lost 1 base, leaving 6 bases of the junction unmatched. This CDR3 contains 15 residues.

V usage is TRBV9 and J usage is TRBJ2-5; 9 bases agree with TRBD2. The CDR3 totals 17 residues. With V trimmed by 0 bases and J by 2 bases, 8 bases remained unmatched. In germline, CDR1 is SGDLS, CDR2 YYNGEE. The CDR3 is CASSVGASGNKQETQYF. CDR3 nucleotide sequence: TGTGCCAGCAGCGTAGGGGCTAGCGGGAACAAACAAGAGACCCAGTACTTC.

Comment on this clone: The sample carries other DNA sequences with the same CDR3. This chain links TRBV28 with TRBJ2-7, with 12 bases fitting TRBD2. This CDR3 has 15 amino acids. V lost 3 bases and J lost 0; bases outside the gene matches: 0. Germline assignment: CDR1 MDHEN and CDR2 SYDVKM. CDR3 region: CASSLTSGSSYEQYF. CDR3 bases: TGTGCCAGCAGTTTGACTAGCGGGAGCTCCTACGAGCAGTACTTC.

This clone has just one count. This chain joins TRBV6-6 and TRBJ1-2, with TRBD1 matching over 10 bases. The CDR3 runs 14 residues. The J segment lost 7 bases and the V segment lost 8 bases, leaving 10 bases of the junction unmatched. Germline V gives CDR1 MNHNY, CDR2 SVGAGI (reference sequence). The CDR3 DNA reads as TGTGCCAGCGGAAAATCAGACAGGGGGCCTGGCTACACCTTC. The encoded protein is CASGKSDRGPGYTF.

The V call is TRBV28, the J call TRBJ2-3; D call uncertain. V shed 7 bases and J shed 2 bases, with 13 bases lying between them. Per the germline V gene, CDR1 is MDHEN and CDR2 is SYDVKM. The CDR3 is 14 amino acids. The CDR3 nucleotides read TGTGCCAGCACCCTAATTACTTCCACAGATACGCAGTATTTT. It specifies CASTLITSTDTQYF.

CDR3 bases: TGTGCCAGCAGCGTCGAACAGGGGGCCGCGGACTCCTACGAGCAGTACTTC. It is translated as CASSVEQGAADSYEQYF. This chain joins TRBV7-6 and TRBJ2-7; 9 bases line up with TRBD1. Germline V lookup: CDR1 SGHVS, CDR2 FNYEAQ. V was pared by 5 bases and J by 0 bases, with 11 bases of the junction left unmatched. This CDR3 is built from 17 residues.

The chain couples TRBV5-8 to TRBJ2-1; D perhaps matches TRBD1 (5 bases). CDR1 SGHTS and CDR2 YDEGEE come from the germline V gene. CDR3 size: 14 residues. V was shortened by 3 bases and J by 5 bases, with 12 bases between the two germline ends. CDR3 DNA: TGTGCCAGCAGCTCCGACGACAGTCACAATGAGCAGTTCTTC. It yields the protein CASSSDDSHNEQFF.